These T cell receptor beta chains were read from a single sample in a study of blood T cell repertoires in COVID-19. Sequencing was performed with immunoSEQ multiplex PCR; in TCRdb, only in-frame clones are kept and a portion is missing. The sample includes around 30,000 clones, roughly 82% of them seen just once. The sample consisted of peripheral blood. These receptor sequences come from a human donor in a cohort sampled during active COVID-19. CDR3s include the opening cysteine and the closing phenylalanine or tryptophan. The D gene is left open where the match is weak. The listing skips clone size in some rows; elsewhere it reads once, few, many or a size class.

TRBV6-1	-	-	TRBJ2-7	TGTGCCAGCAGTGAAGTAGAGAGGGTTCTTACCTACGAGCAGTACTTC	CASSEVERVLTYEQYF
TRBV10-2	-	-	TRBJ2-3	TGCGCCAGCAGTGAGCCTCGAAGCAAGGATACGCAGTATTTT	CASSEPRSKDTQYF
TRBV29-1	once	-	TRBJ2-2	TGCAGCGTTAGCCGAATGGGACAGAACACCGGGGAGCTGTTTTTT	CSVSRMGQNTGELFF
TRBV27	once	TRBD2	TRBJ2-3	TGTGCCAGCAGTTTAAGGCGGGGGGGCCAAACAGATACGCAGTATTTT	CASSLRRGGQTDTQYF
TRBV19	-	-	TRBJ1-3	TGTGCCAGTAGGGTGCGGGGCACCATATATTTT	CASRVRGTIYF
TRBV6-5	-	TRBD1	TRBJ1-2	TGTGCCAGCAGTTACCCCGGACAGGGAAGCTACACCTTC	CASSYPGQGSYTF
TRBV7-2	few	TRBD1	TRBJ2-2	TGTGCCAGCAGCTGGGACAGCTCTAACACCGGGGAGCTGTTTTTT	CASSWDSSNTGELFF
TRBV27	-	-	TRBJ2-7	TGTGCCAGCAGTAGCAGACAACTTTACGAGCAGTACTTC	CASSSRQLYEQYF
TRBV16	-	-	TRBJ1-5	TGTGCCAGCAGCCCCTATGTGGAGCAGCCCCAGCATTTT	CASSPYVEQPQHF
TRBV15	-	TRBD1	TRBJ2-2	TGTGCCACCAGCAGAGCCAGGGGGCGGGGCACCGGGGAGCTGTTTTTT	CATSRARGRGTGELFF
TRBV18	-	-	TRBJ2-7	TGTGCCAGCTCACAGACGGCTAGCTCCTACGAGCAGTACTTC	CASSQTASSYEQYF
TRBV7-9	few	-	TRBJ2-1	TGTGCCAGCAGCTTAGGCCGGGACAACCTCGACAATGAGCAGTTCTTC	CASSLGRDNLDNEQFF
TRBV6-6	few	-	TRBJ1-5	TGTGCCAGCGGAGCGGGCAATCAGCCCCAGCATTTT	CASGAGNQPQHF
TRBV5-4	-	-	TRBJ2-3	TGTGCCAGCAGCTTCGGACAGTCCACAGATACGCAGTATTTT	CASSFGQSTDTQYF
TRBV7-2	once	-	TRBJ1-4	TGTGCCAGCAGCTTTTCTACAAGGGGGAGAGAAAAACTGTTTTTT	CASSFSTRGREKLFF
TRBV10-1	-	-	TRBJ2-2	TGCGCCAGCAAACTAGGGTTGGGCACCGGGGAGCTGTTTTTT	CASKLGLGTGELFF
TRBV12-3/TRBV12-4	-	-	TRBJ2-5	TGTGCCAGCAGGCAGGGGCAAGAGACCCAGTACTTC	CASRQGQETQYF
TRBV19	-	TRBD1	TRBJ2-4	TGTGCCAGTAGTATGGGACAGGGCGTTCAGTACTTC	CASSMGQGVQYF
TRBV3-1/TRBV3-2	-	TRBD1	TRBJ2-4	TGTGCCAGCAGCCAAGGAGGGGGCCGGGACATTCAGTACTTC	CASSQGGGRDIQYF
TRBV7-2	-	TRBD1	TRBJ1-5	TGTGCCAGCAGCCCAGGGGGCGCGGGCAATCAGCCCCAGCATTTT	CASSPGGAGNQPQHF
TRBV25-1	-	-	TRBJ2-4	TGTGCCAGCAGTGAATGGGGCAGAGAAAACATTCAGTACTTC	CASSEWGRENIQYF
TRBV7-2	-	-	TRBJ2-7	TGTGCCAGCAGCTCCCCGGGACTCTATTCCTACGAGCAGTACTTC	CASSSPGLYSYEQYF
TRBV2	-	-	TRBJ2-7	TGTGCCAGCAGTGAACAGGTGGGCGAGCAGTACTTC	CASSEQVGEQYF
TRBV2	-	TRBD2	TRBJ2-2	TGTGCCAGCAGACGGCGCGCTAGCGGGGGGGCCTCCGGGGAGCTGTTTTTT	CASRRRASGGASGELFF
TRBV9	few	-	TRBJ2-6	TGTGCCAGCAACAGCCCCCTCTCTGGGGCCAACGTCCTGACTTTC	CASNSPLSGANVLTF
TRBV4-2	-	-	TRBJ2-7	TGTGCCAGCAGCCTTGGGCAGGGAGGTTCCTACGAGCAGTACTTC	CASSLGQGGSYEQYF
TRBV3-1/TRBV3-2	-	-	TRBJ2-4	TGTGCCAGCAGCCACAAGGGGGTCGGTCAGTACTTC	CASSHKGVGQYF
TRBV14	-	-	TRBJ1-6	TGTGCCAGCAGCCTCGGCAGGGGATATTCACCCCTCCACTTT	CASSLGRGYSPLHF
TRBV7-2	-	-	TRBJ2-5	TGTGCCAGCAGCCCGTCTGGACAGAAAGAGACCCAGTACTTC	CASSPSGQKETQYF
TRBV7-8	-	-	TRBJ2-5	TGTGCCAGCAGCTCACAGGGCGCCCTCCAAGAGACCCAGTACTTC	CASSSQGALQETQYF
TRBV11-2	-	-	TRBJ1-5	TGTGCCAGCAGCGCCTGGACGGAAGCGGGCAATCAGCCCCAGCATTTT	CASSAWTEAGNQPQHF
TRBV4-1	-	TRBD1	TRBJ2-1	TGCGCCAGCAGCCAAGTGGTTCTACTGGGACAGGGGAACAATGAGCAGTTCTTC	CASSQVVLLGQGNNEQFF
TRBV21-1	once	-	TRBJ1-2	TGTGCCAGCAGCACCCGGGACAGGGGTGGCTACACCTTC	CASSTRDRGGYTF
TRBV10-1	-	TRBD1	TRBJ2-5	TGCGCCAGCAGTGAGGGACAGGGGTTGGAGACCCAGTACTTC	CASSEGQGLETQYF
TRBV28	-	-	TRBJ1-3	TGTGCCAGCAGTAGCCGTCGAAACACCATATATTTT	CASSSRRNTIYF
TRBV28	few	TRBD1	TRBJ1-5	TGTGCCAGCAGACCCGGGACAGGGTATCAGCCCCAGCATTTT	CASRPGTGYQPQHF
TRBV9	-	-	TRBJ1-1	TGTGCCAGCAGATCAGTCAGGTCCAGCACTGAAGCTTTCTTT	CASRSVRSSTEAFF
TRBV27	-	TRBD1	TRBJ2-7	TGTGCCAGCAGTTCGACAGGGGCTGCCGCCGAGCAGTACTTC	CASSSTGAAAEQYF
TRBV11-2	-	TRBD1	TRBJ2-1	TGTGCCAGCACCTCACGCTGGGACAGGGCGAACAATGAGCAGTTCTTC	CASTSRWDRANNEQFF
TRBV3-1/TRBV3-2	-	TRBD1	TRBJ1-6	TGTGCCAGCAGCCTTAGGACAGGGGATTCACCCCTCCACTTT	CASSLRTGDSPLHF
TRBV3-1/TRBV3-2	-	TRBD2	TRBJ2-1	TGTGCCAGCAGCCCCCTATGGGGGGGGGACTACAATGAGCAGTTCTTC	CASSPLWGGDYNEQFF
TRBV4-1	once	-	TRBJ1-6	TGCGCCAGCAGCCAAGATCGGACAGTGATAAATTCACCCCTCCACTTT	CASSQDRTVINSPLHF
TRBV21-1	-	-	TRBJ1-5	TGTGCCAGCAACCCTAGAGGTGGTAGCAATCAGCCCCAGCATTTT	CASNPRGGSNQPQHF
TRBV28	-	TRBD1	TRBJ1-6	TGTGCCAGCAGTCCAGACCCCAGGGGGGCCGGGGATTCACCCCTCCACTTT	CASSPDPRGAGDSPLHF
TRBV18	-	TRBD2	TRBJ2-7	TGTGCCAGCTCACCACCGGGACTAACATACGAGCAGTACTTC	CASSPPGLTYEQYF
TRBV5-1	-	TRBD1	TRBJ2-2	TGCGCCAGCAGCCGGATGACAGGGACCCAACTTTATTTCACCGGGGAGCTGTTTTTT	CASSRMTGTQLYFTGELFF
TRBV10-3	-	TRBD1	TRBJ2-5	TGTGCCATCAGTGGTACAGGGGGCTCGGTCCAAGAGACCCAGTACTTC	CAISGTGGSVQETQYF
TRBV6-8	once	-	TRBJ1-6	TGTGCCGTGATTACAGGGCAGCTGTGTGGCCCCTATAATTCACCCCTCCACTTT	CAVITGQLCGPYNSPLHF
TRBV6-5	-	-	TRBJ2-7	TGTGCCAGCAGTTACTCGACGGAAACAGCCTACGAGCAGTACTTC	CASSYSTETAYEQYF
TRBV28	-	TRBD1	TRBJ2-1	TGTGCCAGCAGTGAACCCGGGACAGGGCGATTCGATGAGCAGTTCTTC	CASSEPGTGRFDEQFF
TRBV7-9	-	TRBD2	TRBJ2-5	TGTGCCAGCAGCTTACTCGGGGGGGAGACCCAGTACTTC	CASSLLGGETQYF